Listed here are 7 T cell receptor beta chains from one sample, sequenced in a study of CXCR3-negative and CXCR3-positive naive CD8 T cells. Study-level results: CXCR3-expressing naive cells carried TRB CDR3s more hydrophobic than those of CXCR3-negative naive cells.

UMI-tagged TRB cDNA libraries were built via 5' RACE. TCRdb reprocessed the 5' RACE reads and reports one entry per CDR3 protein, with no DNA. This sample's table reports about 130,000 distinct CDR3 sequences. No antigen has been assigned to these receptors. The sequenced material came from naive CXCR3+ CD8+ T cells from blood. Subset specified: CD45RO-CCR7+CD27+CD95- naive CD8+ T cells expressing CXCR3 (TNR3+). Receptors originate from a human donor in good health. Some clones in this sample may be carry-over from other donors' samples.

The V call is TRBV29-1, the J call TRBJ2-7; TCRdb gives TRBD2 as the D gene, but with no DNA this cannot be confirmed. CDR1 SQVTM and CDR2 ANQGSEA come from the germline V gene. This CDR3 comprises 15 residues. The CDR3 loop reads CSVEGLPGLRYEQYF.

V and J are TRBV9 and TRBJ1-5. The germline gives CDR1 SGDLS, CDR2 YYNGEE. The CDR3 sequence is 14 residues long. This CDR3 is CASSEAYSNQPQHF.

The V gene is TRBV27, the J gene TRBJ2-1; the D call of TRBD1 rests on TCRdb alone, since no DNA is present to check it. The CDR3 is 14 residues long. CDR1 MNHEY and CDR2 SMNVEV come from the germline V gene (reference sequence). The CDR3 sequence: CASSYRGPNNEQFF.

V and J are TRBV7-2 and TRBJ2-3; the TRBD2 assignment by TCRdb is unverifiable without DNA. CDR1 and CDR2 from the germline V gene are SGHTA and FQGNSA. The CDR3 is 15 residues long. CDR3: CASSPSSGGLDTQYF.

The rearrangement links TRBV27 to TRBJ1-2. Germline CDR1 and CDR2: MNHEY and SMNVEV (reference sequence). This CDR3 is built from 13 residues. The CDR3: CASSTQGGYGYTF.

CDR3 loop: CSAHGRWQDSTEAFF. The V and J genes are TRBV29-1 and TRBJ1-1. This CDR3 region has 15 residues. Germline V gene sequence: CDR1 SQVTM, CDR2 ANQGSEA.

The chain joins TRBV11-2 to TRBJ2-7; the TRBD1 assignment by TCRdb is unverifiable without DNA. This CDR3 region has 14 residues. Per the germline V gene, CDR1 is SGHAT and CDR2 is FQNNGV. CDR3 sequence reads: CASSWGPDLYEQYF.